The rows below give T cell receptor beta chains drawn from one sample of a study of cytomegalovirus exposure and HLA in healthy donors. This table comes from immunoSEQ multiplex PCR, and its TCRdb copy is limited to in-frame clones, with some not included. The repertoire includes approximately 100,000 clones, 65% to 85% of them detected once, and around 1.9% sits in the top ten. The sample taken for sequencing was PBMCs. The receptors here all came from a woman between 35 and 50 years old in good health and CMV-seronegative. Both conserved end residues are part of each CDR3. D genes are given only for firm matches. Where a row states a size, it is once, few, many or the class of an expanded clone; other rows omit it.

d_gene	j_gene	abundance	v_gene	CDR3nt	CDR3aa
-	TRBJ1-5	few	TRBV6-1	TGTGCCAGCAGTGAAGAGAGGACAGCAAGCAATCAGCCCCAGCATTTT	CASSEERTASNQPQHF
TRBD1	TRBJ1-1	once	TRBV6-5	TGTGCCACCCGGGACAGGAACACTGAAGCTTTCTTT	CATRDRNTEAFF
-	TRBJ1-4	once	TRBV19	TGTGCCACACAGCGGGGGACGGCTAATGAAAAACTGTTTTTT	CATQRGTANEKLFF
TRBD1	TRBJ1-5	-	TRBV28	TGTGCCAGCAGTGCCTCGGGACAGGGGAATCAGCCCCAGCATTTT	CASSASGQGNQPQHF
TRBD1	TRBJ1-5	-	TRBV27	TGTGCCAGCAGCCCGATACTACAGGGGGGAGTTGTTCAGCCCCAGCATTTT	CASSPILQGGVVQPQHF
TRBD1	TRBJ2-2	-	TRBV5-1	TGCGCCAGCAGCGATGGGACAGGGGATGCCGGGGAGCTGTTTTTT	CASSDGTGDAGELFF
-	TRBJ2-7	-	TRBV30	TGTGCCTGGACCCCGGACACACAATACGAGCAGTACTTC	CAWTPDTQYEQYF
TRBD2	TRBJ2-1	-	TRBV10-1	TGCGCCAGCAGTGATGGGACTAGCGGGGCATACAATGAGCAGTTCTTC	CASSDGTSGAYNEQFF
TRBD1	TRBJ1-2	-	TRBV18	TGTGCCAGCTCTCTCGGGACAGGGAGCTATGGCTACACCTTC	CASSLGTGSYGYTF
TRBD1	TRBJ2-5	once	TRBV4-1	TGCGCCAGCAGCCAAACACAGGGGGCAGGGGAGACCCAGTACTTC	CASSQTQGAGETQYF
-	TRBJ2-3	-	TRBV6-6	TGTGCCAGCAGTCCAGCGGGCCGCACAGATACGCAGTATTTT	CASSPAGRTDTQYF
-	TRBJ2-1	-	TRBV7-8	TGTGCCAGCAGCTTAGCCGGACAGTACAATGAGCAGTTCTTC	CASSLAGQYNEQFF
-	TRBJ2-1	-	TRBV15	TGTGCCACCAGCAGAGATCGGTCCCACAATGAGCAGTTCTTC	CATSRDRSHNEQFF
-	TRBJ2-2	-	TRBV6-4	TGTGCCAGCAGTGTCACCGGGACACCCATAACCGGGGAGCTGTTTTTT	CASSVTGTPITGELFF
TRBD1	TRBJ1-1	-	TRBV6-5	TGTGCCAGCAGTTACTCGACAGGGGACACTGAAGCTTTCTTT	CASSYSTGDTEAFF
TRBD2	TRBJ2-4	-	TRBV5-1	TGCGCCAGCAGCGCCCCTGACGTAGCGGGAGCGGGGGACATTCAGTACTTC	CASSAPDVAGAGDIQYF
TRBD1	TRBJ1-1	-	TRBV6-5	TGTGCCAGCGGAACAGGGGCCACTGAAGCTTTCTTT	CASGTGATEAFF